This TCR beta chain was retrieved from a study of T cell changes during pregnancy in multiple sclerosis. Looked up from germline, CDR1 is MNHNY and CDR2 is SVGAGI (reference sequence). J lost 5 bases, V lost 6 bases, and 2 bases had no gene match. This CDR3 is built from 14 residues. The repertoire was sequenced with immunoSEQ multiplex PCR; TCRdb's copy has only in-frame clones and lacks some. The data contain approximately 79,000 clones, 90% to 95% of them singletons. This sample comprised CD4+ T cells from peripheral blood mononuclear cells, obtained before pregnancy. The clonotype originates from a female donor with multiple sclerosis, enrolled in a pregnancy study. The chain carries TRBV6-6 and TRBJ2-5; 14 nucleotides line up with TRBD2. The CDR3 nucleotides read TGTGCCAGCAGGCGACTAGCGGGAGGGGAGACCCAGTACTTC. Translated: CASRRLAGGETQYF.